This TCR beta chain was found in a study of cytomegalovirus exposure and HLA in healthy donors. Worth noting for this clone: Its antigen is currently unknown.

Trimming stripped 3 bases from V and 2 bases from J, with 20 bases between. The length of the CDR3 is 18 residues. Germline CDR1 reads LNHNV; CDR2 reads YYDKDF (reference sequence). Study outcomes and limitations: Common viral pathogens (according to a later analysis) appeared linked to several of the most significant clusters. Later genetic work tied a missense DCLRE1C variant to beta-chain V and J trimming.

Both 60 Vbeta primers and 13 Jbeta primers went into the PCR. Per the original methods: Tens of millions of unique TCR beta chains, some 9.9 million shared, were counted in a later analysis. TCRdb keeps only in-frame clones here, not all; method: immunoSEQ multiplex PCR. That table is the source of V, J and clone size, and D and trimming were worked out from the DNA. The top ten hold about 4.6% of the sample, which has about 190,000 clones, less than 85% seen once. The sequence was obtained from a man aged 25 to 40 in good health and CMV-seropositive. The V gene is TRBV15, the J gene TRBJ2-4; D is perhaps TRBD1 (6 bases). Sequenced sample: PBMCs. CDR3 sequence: CATSREETGLLTKNIQYF. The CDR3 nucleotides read TGTGCCACCAGCAGGGAAGAGACAGGACTCCTAACCAAAAACATTCAGTACTTC.